The rows below give T cell receptor beta chains drawn from one sample of a study of cytomegalovirus exposure and HLA in healthy donors. Assay: immunoSEQ multiplex PCR; the TCRdb copy retains only in-frame clones and omits some. The sample holds 65,000 to 95,000 clones. The sequenced material came from PBMCs. The receptors here all came from a female donor in good health and CMV-seropositive. The conserved cysteine and the conserved F or W are not part of the CDR3 here.

TRBJ2-7 12 TRBV2 ASSERGDRVKQY
TRBJ1-1 11 TRBV30 AWSVGANTEAF
TRBJ1-6 12 TRBV7-2 ASSLGGVNSPLH
TRBJ1-1 13 TRBV28 ASSLGFTGVTEAF
TRBJ2-5 17 TRBV4-3 ASSQVSLAGGPGVETQY
TRBJ2-7 12 TRBV2 ASSSDRGYYEQY
TRBJ2-7 12 TRBV7-8 ASSLEAGRHEQY
TRBJ1-4 12 TRBV18 ASSPQGAGEKLF
TRBJ1-1 12 TRBV5-5 ASSFYPGHTEAF
TRBJ1-2 12 TRBV6-1 ASSEVGQGFGYT
TRBJ1-5 12 TRBV28 ASSQTYSNQPQH
TRBJ2-1 12 TRBV6-5 ASSYSAVFNEQF
TRBJ2-3 13 TRBV9 ASSVAAGSPDTQY
TRBJ2-5 9 TRBV7-8 ASERQETQY
TRBJ2-2 14 TRBV11-2 ASSYLAGVRTGELF
TRBJ1-4 13 TRBV2 ASRDRTGGYEKLF
TRBJ1-2 10 TRBV19 ASSFTGDGYT
TRBJ2-1 14 TRBV14 ASSSLAVSSYNEQF
TRBJ1-2 14 TRBV19 ASSTRDSSPSYGYT
TRBJ2-3 16 TRBV27 ASSLLISPGQLTDTQY
TRBJ2-1 15 TRBV4-3 ASSQEPGTSSYNEQF
TRBJ2-5 13 TRBV19 ASSYLAGGLETQY
TRBJ1-2 12 TRBV19 ASTDNRGNYGYT
TRBJ2-7 14 TRBV9 ASSVVGGASSYEQY
TRBJ1-5 14 TRBV6-6 ASSLGQARKNQPQH
TRBJ1-5 14 TRBV19 ASRDQGTLSNQPQH
TRBJ2-1 14 TRBV7-9 ASSLAIGLVQNEQF
TRBJ2-7 12 TRBV5-4 ASSFRQNSYEQY
TRBJ1-1 11 TRBV2 ASRDTMNTEAF
TRBJ2-7 13 TRBV2 ASSEAGLAGVGQY
TRBJ1-1 11 TRBV7-2 ASSLDSGTEAF
TRBJ1-2 11 TRBV19 ASSNDRSYGYT
TRBJ2-1 12 TRBV30 AWKPRVSSNEQF
TRBJ2-3 14 TRBV5-1 ASSSRLAGVADTQY
TRBJ2-5 12 TRBV15 ATSSHVLQETQY
TRBJ2-2 13 TRBV29-1 SARTSGANTGELF
TRBJ2-3 13 TRBV9 ASSVERVFTDTQY
TRBJ2-7 15 TRBV19 ASSMGTEQYSSYEQY
TRBJ1-5 13 TRBV2 ASSGLGGSSQPQH
TRBJ2-7 12 TRBV29-1 SVTREGNSYEQY
TRBJ1-4 12 TRBV5-3 ARSLGATNEKLF
TRBJ2-5 12 TRBV30 AWSPRGVGETQY
TRBJ1-2 17 TRBV18 ASSPTPGQGADTLSGYT